The entry that follows covers one T cell receptor beta chain sequence. Antigen specificity is unknown. Its ends do not fully match the called genes, so a read error is possible. This CDR3 spans 12 amino acids. Germline lookup yields CDR1 MDHEN and CDR2 SYDVKM. These data are taken from a study of shared clonotypes between healthy human individuals. Broader study findings: Larger estimated richness was generally seen in naive subsets than in memory subsets.

Naive CD8 isolation took CD45RO-negative cells positively selected for CCR7 and excluded terminally differentiated effector memory CD45RA+ cells. Libraries were prepared by immunoSEQ multiplex PCR; TCRdb keeps only in-frame clonotypes and omits some of them. The table has millions of clones, about 92% seen once; the top ten hold approximately 1.7%. The TCR was taken from a man between 18 and 29 years old in good health. Some clones in this sample may be carry-over from other donors' samples. This sequence joins TRBV28 and TRBJ1-2; D remains unclear. The sequenced sample consisted of naive CD8+ T cells from PBMCs. The CDR3 is CASSWANNGYTF. Here the CDR3 DNA reads TGTGCCAGCAGTTGGGCTAACAATGGCTACACCTTC.